The source of this TCR beta chain is a study of OX40 agonist ivuxolimab in advanced cancers. Turning to the study itself: Patients were infused with ivuxolimab every 2 weeks at 0.01 to 10 mg/kg. Head and neck, renal cell, melanoma or hepatocellular carcinoma were the cancers that dose-escalation patients had.

Findings of the study overall: Some of the lowest clonal expansion was seen in partial responders at 0.1-3.0 mg/kg.

Germline lookup yields CDR1 SEHNR and CDR2 FQNEAQ (reference sequence). The CDR3 has 14 residues. The V gene end was trimmed by 4 bases and the J gene end by 4 bases; junction bases not matched to a gene: 6. In this sample, this clone turned up a few times. The antigen remains unidentified. Assay: immunoSEQ multiplex PCR; the TCRdb copy retains only in-frame clones and omits some. The sample yields roughly 7,900 clones, 55% to 75% seen once. The chain recombines TRBV7-9 with TRBJ2-7; 8 bases line up with TRBD1. Sequenced here: CD4+ or CD8+ T cells sorted from blood, sampled in a trial of the OX40 agonist ivuxolimab. This receptor was taken from an adult with an advanced solid tumor such as melanoma, head and neck, liver or kidney cancer. The CDR3 DNA reads TGTGCCAGCAGCTCGGACAGGGCTGCATACGAGCAGTACTTC. Amino acids: CASSSDRAAYEQYF.